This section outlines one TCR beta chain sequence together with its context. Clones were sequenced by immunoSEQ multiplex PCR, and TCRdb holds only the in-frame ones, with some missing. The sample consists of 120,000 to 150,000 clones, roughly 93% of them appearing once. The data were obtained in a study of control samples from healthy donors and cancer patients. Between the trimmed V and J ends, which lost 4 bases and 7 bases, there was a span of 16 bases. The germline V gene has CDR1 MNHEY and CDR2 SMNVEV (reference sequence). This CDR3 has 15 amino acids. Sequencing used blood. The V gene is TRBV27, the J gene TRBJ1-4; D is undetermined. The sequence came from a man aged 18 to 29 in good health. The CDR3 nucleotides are TGTGCCAGCAGTTCCGGACTGGAGACACCTGAAAAACTGTTTTTT. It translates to CASSSGLETPEKLFF.